This T cell receptor beta chain was observed in a study of STAT5B mutations in CD4+ large granular lymphocyte leukemia. Recruitment of CD4+ T-LGLL patients was in Padova, Helsinki and Shinshu. V lost 7 bases to trimming and J lost 0 bases; unmatched junction nucleotides: 7. The germline V gene encodes CDR1 SNHLY and CDR2 FYNNEI. The CDR3 contains 16 residues. This table comes from immunoSEQ multiplex PCR, and its TCRdb copy is limited to in-frame clones, with some not included. Found here are roughly 5,900 clones, about three quarters of them singletons; the top ten hold 55% to 75%. General study results and limits: Main leukemic clonotypes were patient-specific, but 20% to 25% appeared at low frequency elsewhere. Patient cell sources varied; roughly 6 CD4-sorted samples entered the clonality comparison.

Of note for this clone: What it binds is not known.

The chain couples TRBV2 to TRBJ2-1; 9 bases agree with TRBD2. Sequenced sample: PBMCs. The receptor was derived from a man at least 80 years old with CD4+ T-cell large granular lymphocyte leukemia. In nucleotides, the CDR3 is TGTGCCAGCACTCGTGGGACTAGCCGCTCCTACAATGAGCAGTTCTTC. Translated, it gives CASTRGTSRSYNEQFF.